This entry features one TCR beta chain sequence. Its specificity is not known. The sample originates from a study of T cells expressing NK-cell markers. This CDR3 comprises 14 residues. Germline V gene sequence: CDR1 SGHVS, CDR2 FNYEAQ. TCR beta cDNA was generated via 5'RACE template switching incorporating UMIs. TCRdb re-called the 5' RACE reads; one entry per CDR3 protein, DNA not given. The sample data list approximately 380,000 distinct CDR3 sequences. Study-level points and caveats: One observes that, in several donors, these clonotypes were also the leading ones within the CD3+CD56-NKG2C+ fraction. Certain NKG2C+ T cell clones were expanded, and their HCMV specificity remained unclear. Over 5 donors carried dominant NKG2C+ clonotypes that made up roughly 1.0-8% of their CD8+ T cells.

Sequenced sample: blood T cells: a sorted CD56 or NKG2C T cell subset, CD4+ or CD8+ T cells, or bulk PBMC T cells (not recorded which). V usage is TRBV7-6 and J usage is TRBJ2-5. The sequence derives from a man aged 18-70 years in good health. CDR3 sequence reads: CASSLDYIGGTQYF.